The 19 T cell receptor beta chains reported below all come from one sample, sequenced in a study of PD-1 blockade in classical Hodgkin lymphoma. All patients experienced relapse after autologous stem cell transplantation, and brentuximab vedotin exposure was variable. Profiling relied on immunoSEQ multiplex PCR, and the TCRdb table lists in-frame clones only, not all of them. The table includes 60,000 to 75,000 clones, about nine tenths detected once. The source was peripheral blood mononuclear cells (PBMCs), collected at baseline. The receptor set was obtained from a human donor with classical Hodgkin lymphoma.

V usage is TRBV5-6 and J usage is TRBJ1-5; D call uncertain. The CDR3 has 15 amino acids. V was cut by 3 bases and J by 0 bases, with 10 bases left in between. Germline V gives CDR1 SGHDT, CDR2 YYEEEE. Here the CDR3 DNA reads TGTGCCAGCAGCTACGCAGACTATAGCAATCAGCCCCAGCATTTT. Its protein is CASSYADYSNQPQHF.

The chain is built from TRBV18 and TRBJ1-2, with TRBD1 matching over 10 bases. J lost 2 bases, V lost 3 bases, and 6 bases had no gene match. Germline assignment: CDR1 KGHSH and CDR2 LQKENI. This CDR3 contains 16 residues. In DNA form, the CDR3 reads TGTGCCAGCTCACCCACCGGGACAGGGGAGAACTATGGCTACACCTTC. It translates to CASSPTGTGENYGYTF.

The chain carries TRBV9 and TRBJ1-6; D unresolved. From germline, CDR1 is SGDLS and CDR2 YYNGEE. The CDR3 loop spans 15 amino acids. V was pared by 2 bases and J by 0 bases, with 6 bases between. The CDR3 loop reads CASSVHSSYNSPLHF. CDR3 in DNA: TGTGCCAGCAGCGTTCACAGCTCCTATAATTCACCCCTCCACTTT.

The chain has TRBV4-1 and TRBJ2-7; no reliable D call. The CDR3 loop spans 15 amino acids. Germline loops: CDR1 MGHRA, CDR2 YSYEKL. Deletions cut 0 bases from V and 6 bases from J, with 15 bases between. The CDR3 region is CASSQDRIGVGEQYF. Written as DNA, the CDR3 is TGCGCCAGCAGCCAAGATCGGATTGGTGTGGGCGAGCAGTACTTC.

This clone was picked up a small number of times. This rearrangement joins TRBV25-1 to TRBJ1-3, with TRBD1 as a possible D gene (5 bases). V was cut by 8 bases and J by 0 bases, with 14 bases left in between. The CDR3 has 15 residues. CDR1 is MGHDK and CDR2 is SYGVNS in the germline V gene. The CDR3 DNA reads TGTGCCAGCGAGTCCAGGGCCCCCTCTGGAAACACCATATATTTT. Its protein product is CASESRAPSGNTIYF.

The chain joins TRBV9 to TRBJ2-2, with 7 bases identical to TRBD2. Losses at the gene ends were 1 base for V and 7 bases for J; bases not matched to a gene: 4. CDR1 is SGDLS, CDR2 YYNGEE, per germline. This CDR3 is built from 14 residues. The CDR3 is CASSVSGEGGELFF. For the CDR3, the DNA is TGTGCCAGCAGCGTAAGCGGGGAGGGCGGGGAGCTGTTTTTT. Variable domain in full (rest from reference TRBV9 and TRBJ2-2): DSGVTQTPKHLITATGQRVTLRCSPRSGDLSVYWYQQSLDQGLQFLIQYYNGEERAKGNILERFSAQQFPDLHSELNLSSLELGDSALYFCASSVSGEGGELFFGEGSRLTVL.

This clone was counted a few times. The chain links TRBV4-1 to TRBJ1-4; perhaps TRBD1 as D (5 bases). The CDR3 is made up of 16 amino acids. V was cut by 5 bases and J by 3 bases, with 16 bases left in between. CDR1 is MGHRA, CDR2 YSYEKL, per germline. The DNA for the CDR3 is TGCGCCAGCAGCAGGCTCCAAAGACAGTCTAATGAAAAACTGTTTTTT. It codes for CASSRLQRQSNEKLFF.

The chain links TRBV5-1 to TRBJ2-3; no reliable D call. Germline CDR1 is SGHRS and CDR2 is YFSETQ. The CDR3 is 13 amino acids. The V end lost 1 base, the J end lost 5 bases, and 8 bases lay between the germline ends. DNA for the CDR3: TGCGCCAGCAGCTTGTATAAGGGAGATACGCAGTATTTT. Translation: CASSLYKGDTQYF.

The V gene is TRBV11-2, the J gene TRBJ2-2; 12 nucleotides agree with TRBD2. Germline V gives CDR1 SGHAT, CDR2 FQNNGV. Trimming took 5 bases from V and 0 from J; bases not matched to a gene: 4. The CDR3 loop spans 17 amino acids. The CDR3 nucleotides are TGTGCCAGCAGCAAAGGACTAGCGGGGACGAACACCGGGGAGCTGTTTTTT. Residues: CASSKGLAGTNTGELFF.

The genes are TRBV30 and TRBJ1-1; tentatively, D is TRBD1 (5 bases). There are 16 residues in the CDR3. The V and J ends lost 2 bases and 1 base respectively, with 17 bases between them. The germline V gene encodes CDR1 GTSNPN and CDR2 SVGIG (reference sequence). Written as DNA, the CDR3 is TGTGCCTGGAGTACGAGATCGGGGCTGCCGAACACTGAAGCTTTCTTT. Translated: CAWSTRSGLPNTEAFF.

This chain joins TRBV11-2 and TRBJ2-2, with 11 bases aligning to TRBD2. Per germline, CDR1 SGHAT and CDR2 FQNNGV. CDR3 size: 19 residues. V was clipped by 4 bases and J by 1 base; unmatched bases: 11. CDR3 bases: TGTGCCAGCAGCTCCCCGACTAGCGGGATAAGTGGGAACACCGGGGAGCTGTTTTTT. This codes for CASSSPTSGISGNTGELFF.

The V gene is TRBV4-1, the J gene TRBJ1-4; D is uncertain. The CDR3 consists of 16 residues. Trimming stripped 4 bases from V and 0 bases from J, with 12 bases between. Germline V gives CDR1 MGHRA, CDR2 YSYEKL. Here the CDR3 DNA reads TGCGCCAGCAGCCCCATCGCAAGGACAACTAATGAAAAACTGTTTTTT. This translates into CASSPIARTTNEKLFF.

The genes are TRBV6-1 and TRBJ1-1, with D hard to call. V was clipped by 7 bases and J by 0 bases, with 9 bases between them. The CDR3 is 13 amino acids. Looked up from germline, CDR1 is MNHNS and CDR2 is SASEGT. CDR3 in amino acids: CASIGTLNTEAFF. The CDR3 bases are TGTGCCAGCATCGGTACGTTGAACACTGAAGCTTTCTTT.

V gene TRBV6-5 combines with J gene TRBJ2-7, with no clear D. The germline V gene has CDR1 MNHEY and CDR2 SVGAGI. V lost 2 bases to trimming and J lost 2 bases, with 4 bases between them. CDR3 length equals 12 residues. CDR3 sequence: CASSYGPYEQYF. CDR3 bases: TGTGCCAGCAGTTACGGGCCCTACGAGCAGTACTTC.

This clone is a singleton in its sample. This sequence joins TRBV5-5 and TRBJ1-1; no clear D gene. Germline-derived CDR1 and CDR2 are SGHKS and YYEKEE (reference sequence). This CDR3 contains 14 residues. Between the trimmed V and J ends, which lost 1 base and 6 bases, there was a span of 13 bases. The CDR3 DNA is TGTGCCAGCAGCTTGACCCCACTGATCCCTGAAGCTTTCTTT. Translation gives CASSLTPLIPEAFF.

The V call is TRBV28, the J call TRBJ1-2, with TRBD1 as a possible D gene (5 bases). CDR1 and CDR2 from the germline V gene are MDHEN and SYDVKM. V was pared by 6 bases and J by 2 bases, with 13 bases between. CDR3 size: 14 residues. CDR3 coding DNA: TGTGCCAGCAGACTAACCGACAGAAACTATGGCTACACCTTC. Amino acids: CASRLTDRNYGYTF.

This clone was detected only a few times. The rearrangement links TRBV18 to TRBJ2-5, with 10 nucleotides matching TRBD2. The CDR3 has 16 residues. From germline, CDR1 is KGHSH and CDR2 LQKENI. V lost 4 bases and J lost 3; bases outside the gene matches: 8. In DNA, the CDR3 is TGTGCCAGCTCACAATCCGGGACTAGCGCGGAAGAGACCCAGTACTTC. It specifies CASSQSGTSAEETQYF.

This chain joins TRBV27 and TRBJ2-7, with 7 bases lining up with TRBD2. Germline V gene data show CDR1 as MNHEY and CDR2 as SMNVEV (reference sequence). The CDR3 totals 15 residues. The junction had 13 bases not matched to a gene; V was cut back by 6 bases and J by 5 bases. CDR3: CASSPGPRAGDEQYF. CDR3 DNA sequence: TGTGCCAGCAGCCCCGGGCCCCGTGCGGGAGACGAGCAGTACTTC.

The rearrangement uses TRBV6-1 and TRBJ2-3, with 9 bases matching TRBD1. CDR1 MNHNS and CDR2 SASEGT come from the germline V gene. With V trimmed by 7 bases and J by 2 bases, 4 bases remained unmatched. The CDR3 has 14 residues. The CDR3 sequence: CASNDRGSTDTQYF. CDR3 in DNA: TGTGCCAGCAATGACAGGGGGTCCACAGATACGCAGTATTTT.